The 32 T cell receptor beta chains below were found in one sample sequenced in a study of blood T cell repertoires in COVID-19. Libraries were prepared by immunoSEQ multiplex PCR; TCRdb keeps only in-frame clonotypes and omits some of them. The table lists 170,000 or so clones, 85% of them singletons, with 6.2% in the top ten. Sample: PBMCs or T cells enriched from blood (not recorded which). All receptors come from a man aged 35-49 years who had recovered from COVID-19.

V usage is TRBV5-1 and J usage is TRBJ2-7, with TRBD1 matching over 8 bases. The V gene's germline CDR1 is SGHRS and CDR2 YFSETQ. V trimming: 1 base; J trimming: 4 bases; junction bases outside the gene matches: 1. The CDR3 contains 13 residues. The CDR3 DNA sequence: TGCGCCAGCAGCTTGACAGGGGGATACGAGCAGTACTTC. As protein: CASSLTGGYEQYF. Full variable domain (remainder filled in from reference TRBV5-1 and TRBJ2-7): KAGVTQTPRYLIKTRGQQVTLSCSPISGHRSVSWYQQTPGQGLQFLFEYFSETQRNKGNFPGRFSGRQFSNSRSEMNVSTLELGDSALYLCASSLTGGYEQYFGPGTRLTVT.

V gene TRBV5-1 combines with J gene TRBJ1-1; TRBD1 matches at 11 bases. From germline, CDR1 is SGHRS and CDR2 YFSETQ. This CDR3 has 14 residues. With 6 bases clipped from V and 5 bases from J, the junction kept 6 bases outside the gene matches. The DNA for the CDR3 is TGCGCCAGCACCCAGGGACAGGGGGAAACTGAAGCTTTCTTT. The encoded protein is CASTQGQGETEAFF.

V and J are TRBV7-8 and TRBJ2-1, with D possibly matching TRBD2 (6 bases). Germline CDR1 is SGHVS and CDR2 is FQNEAQ. Deletions cut 1 base from V and 0 bases from J, with 13 bases between. The CDR3 is 17 amino acids. The CDR3: CASSLGTAGSSYNEQFF. In DNA form, the CDR3 reads TGTGCCAGCAGCTTAGGAACGGCGGGAAGCTCCTACAATGAGCAGTTCTTC.

The DNA for the CDR3 is TGTGCCAGCAGACCCTGGGCAACCCTGGGACAGGGCGTTCCCTACGAGCAGTACTTC. Translating gives CASRPWATLGQGVPYEQYF. The chain is built from TRBV27 and TRBJ2-7; 9 bases are a match to TRBD1. This CDR3 contains 19 residues. The trim removed 6 bases at V and 2 bases at J, leaving 20 bases unmatched. Per germline, CDR1 MNHEY and CDR2 SMNVEV (reference sequence).

The chain recombines TRBV3-1 (or the pseudogene TRBV3-2) with TRBJ1-5; 9 bases match TRBD1. Per germline, CDR1 LGHDT and CDR2 YNNKEL (reference sequence). The CDR3 has 16 amino acids. J gave up 2 bases and V 3 bases, and 5 bases lay outside the gene matches. The CDR3 here is CASSQGGQGGNQPQHF. The CDR3 DNA reads as TGTGCCAGCAGCCAGGGGGGACAGGGTGGCAATCAGCCCCAGCATTTT.

This chain joins TRBV9 and TRBJ2-3; D is perhaps TRBD1 (5 bases). The CDR3 sequence is 16 residues long. Trimming left V 0 bases short and J 0 bases short, with 11 bases between. Germline V gives CDR1 SGDLS, CDR2 YYNGEE. The CDR3, as DNA: TGTGCCAGCAGCGTAGAAGGTGGGGCTAGCACAGATACGCAGTATTTT. Protein sequence: CASSVEGGASTDTQYF.

The rearrangement links TRBV11-2 to TRBJ1-2; no reliable D call. The CDR3 length is 12 residues. CDR1 SGHAT and CDR2 FQNNGV come from the germline V gene. Trimming took off 3 bases at V and 14 bases at J, with 16 bases between the two ends. CDR3 DNA sequence: TGTGCCAGCAGCTTGGGGAGCGGAAAACGGACCTTC. It encodes CASSLGSGKRTF.

The V and J genes are TRBV11-3 and TRBJ1-6; a weak D match, TRBD1 (5 bases). The CDR3 sequence is 15 residues long. V lost 1 base to trimming and J lost 7 bases, with 11 bases between them. Germline assignment: CDR1 SGHNT and CDR2 YENEEA. The CDR3, as DNA: TGTGCCAGCAGCTTAGCGGGGGGTAAGAATTCACCCCTCCACTTT. Residues: CASSLAGGKNSPLHF.

The V gene is TRBV5-6, the J gene TRBJ1-3; 7 bases agree with TRBD1. After removal of 2 bases from V and 3 bases from J, the junction contained 8 bases not matched to a gene. This CDR3 region has 16 residues. Germline V gene data show CDR1 as SGHDT and CDR2 as YYEEEE. The CDR3, as DNA: TGTGCCAGCAGCTTCCTAGGGGGCTTAGGTGGAAACACCATATATTTT. It translates to CASSFLGGLGGNTIYF.

The chain combines TRBV19 with TRBJ1-1; the D gene is possibly TRBD1 (6 bases). Germline CDR1 reads LNHDA; CDR2 reads SQIVND (reference sequence). This CDR3 is built from 12 residues. Trimming cost V 3 bases and J 8 bases, with 10 bases left between them. In DNA, the CDR3 is TGTGCCAGTAGTATCGGACAGACCGAAGCTTTCTTT. Its translation is CASSIGQTEAFF.

This chain links TRBV18 with TRBJ2-7; 7 bases are shared with TRBD2. The CDR3 is 15 residues long. Germline trimming cut 0 bases from V and 3 bases from J; bases unmatched to any gene: 5. The V gene's germline CDR1 is KGHSH and CDR2 LQKENI. DNA of the CDR3: TGTGCCAGCTCACCACCTAACGAGCGGGGCTACGAGCAGTACTTC. Translation: CASSPPNERGYEQYF.

V and J are TRBV28 and TRBJ2-1, with D hard to call. Germline loops: CDR1 MDHEN, CDR2 SYDVKM. The V gene lost 7 bases and the J gene lost 3 bases, with 10 bases spanning the gap. CDR3 length: 13 residues. The DNA of the CDR3 is TGTGCCAGCACCACTCCCCTCTACAATGAGCAGTTCTTC. Translated: CASTTPLYNEQFF.

The chain has TRBV10-3 and TRBJ1-1, with D maybe TRBD1 (5 bases). The CDR3 is made up of 16 amino acids. V lost 8 bases to trimming and J lost 0 bases, with 19 bases between them. CDR1 ENHRY and CDR2 SYGVKD come from the germline V gene. The CDR3 here is CAIGAGQGVMNTEAFF. The CDR3, as DNA: TGTGCCATCGGGGCGGGGCAGGGAGTAATGAACACTGAAGCTTTCTTT.

The V and J genes are TRBV3-1 (or the pseudogene TRBV3-2) and TRBJ1-2; TRBD1 aligns across 8 bases. Germline values: CDR1 LGHDT, CDR2 YNNKEL (reference sequence). V lost 4 bases and J lost 2; bases outside the gene matches: 3. The CDR3 contains 14 residues. The DNA for the CDR3 is TGTGCCAGCAGCCCCGGACAGGGAAACTATGGCTACACCTTC. It is translated as CASSPGQGNYGYTF.

The rearrangement uses TRBV2 and TRBJ2-7, with no clear D. Trimming shortened V by 2 bases and J by 3 bases, and 8 bases separated the two germline ends. From germline, CDR1 is SNHLY and CDR2 FYNNEI. The CDR3 contains 13 residues. CDR3 protein: CASSETEFYEQYF. CDR3 sequence (DNA): TGTGCCAGCAGTGAAACGGAGTTCTACGAGCAGTACTTC.

The chain links TRBV11-2 to TRBJ1-6, with TRBD1 matching 9 bases. V lost 1 base and J lost 7; bases outside the gene matches: 2. Germline CDR1 is SGHAT and CDR2 is FQNNGV. This CDR3 comprises 15 residues. The CDR3 DNA follows: TGTGCCAGCAGCTTAGTTGGACAGGGGAATTCACCCCTCCACTTT. It specifies CASSLVGQGNSPLHF.

Only one count was recorded for this clone. This sequence joins TRBV7-3 and TRBJ2-3; 7 nucleotides match TRBD1. The CDR3 is 16 amino acids. With 2 bases clipped from V and 2 bases from J, the junction kept 7 bases outside the gene matches. The V gene's germline CDR1 is SGHTA and CDR2 FQGTGA. The CDR3 here is CASSLGRGLVTDTQYF. CDR3 in DNA: TGTGCCAGCAGCTTAGGAAGGGGGCTTGTCACAGATACGCAGTATTTT.

This chain joins TRBV3-1 (or the pseudogene TRBV3-2) and TRBJ2-7, with D perhaps matching TRBD2 (5 bases). Germline assignment: CDR1 LGHDT and CDR2 YNNKEL (reference sequence). The CDR3 runs to 15 residues. Between the trimmed V and J ends, which lost 2 bases and 5 bases, there was a span of 16 bases. CDR3 in DNA: TGTGCCAGCAGCCAACGTGGCGGAGGCGGCAACGAGCAGTACTTC. Protein sequence: CASSQRGGGGNEQYF.

This sequence joins TRBV10-3 and TRBJ2-1, with TRBD1 matching over 7 bases. This CDR3 contains 15 residues. V was pared by 10 bases and J by 3 bases, with 12 bases of the junction left unmatched. Germline CDR1 ENHRY, CDR2 SYGVKD. The CDR3 DNA follows: TGTGCCACGCACCGACAGGGTTCCAACTACAATGAGCAGTTCTTC. Protein product: CATHRQGSNYNEQFF.

This rearrangement joins TRBV5-6 to TRBJ2-1; TRBD2 matches at 9 bases. The V and J ends lost 0 bases and 6 bases, in that order; junction bases with no gene match: 13. The CDR3 loop spans 18 amino acids. CDR1 is SGHDT and CDR2 is YYEEEE in the germline V gene. CDR3 loop: CASSLGVVLTSGTNEQFF. The CDR3 nucleotides read TGTGCCAGCAGCTTGGGCGTGGTATTGACTAGCGGAACCAATGAGCAGTTCTTC. Looking up the rest from reference TRBV5-6 and TRBJ2-1 gives the full variable domain: DAGVTQSPTHLIKTRGQQVTLRCSPKSGHDTVSWYQQALGQGPQFIFQYYEEEERQRGNFPDRFSGHQFPNYSSELNVNALLLGDSALYLCASSLGVVLTSGTNEQFFGPGTRLTVL.

The V call is TRBV28, the J call TRBJ2-1; the D is unclear. Between the trimmed V and J ends, which lost 5 bases and 4 bases, there was a span of 15 bases. CDR3 length: 15 residues. Germline V CDR1 and CDR2: MDHEN, SYDVKM. For the CDR3, the DNA is TGTGCCAGCAGTCAACTCGGTCCCCAATACAATGAGCAGTTCTTC. Translated, it gives CASSQLGPQYNEQFF.

This clone was found a few times. The chain links TRBV5-5 to TRBJ1-2; D is unresolved. The CDR3 runs 14 residues. V was pared by 7 bases and J by 0 bases, with 13 bases between. Germline loops: CDR1 SGHKS, CDR2 YYEKEE (reference sequence). DNA of the CDR3: TGTGCCAGCCTCGACTGGGGAGCTAACTATGGCTACACCTTC. The encoded protein is CASLDWGANYGYTF. The full variable domain, rest sourced from reference TRBV5-5 and TRBJ1-2, is DAGVTQSPTHLIKTRGQQVTLRCSPISGHKSVSWYQQVLGQGPQFIFQYYEKEERGRGNFPDRFSARQFPNYSSELNVNALLLGDSALYLCASLDWGANYGYTFGSGTRLTVV.

This clone was found a few times. The V call is TRBV9, the J call TRBJ1-3; D remains ambiguous. Germline assignment: CDR1 SGDLS and CDR2 YYNGEE. The CDR3 length is 15 residues. V shed 4 bases and J shed 0 bases, with 11 bases lying between them. The CDR3, as DNA: TGTGCCAGCAGCCCACTCGGTAGCTCTGGAAACACCATATATTTT. It specifies CASSPLGSSGNTIYF.

This chain uses TRBV10-3 with TRBJ2-5; D possibly corresponds to TRBD2 (7 bases). V was pared by 2 bases and J by 5 bases, with 24 bases between. Germline loops: CDR1 ENHRY, CDR2 SYGVKD. The CDR3 is 18 amino acids. For the CDR3, the DNA is TGTGCCATCAGTGAGACCCATGGGGGGCGGGAGTTCAGCGAGACCCAGTACTTC. Protein sequence: CAISETHGGREFSETQYF.

This clone has more than one count but fewer than ten. The rearrangement uses TRBV3-1 (or the pseudogene TRBV3-2) and TRBJ2-3, with a possible D match to TRBD1 (6 bases). This CDR3 comprises 13 residues. Deletions cut 1 base from V and 6 bases from J, with 8 bases between. Germline V gene lookup returns CDR1 LGHDT and CDR2 YNNKEL (reference sequence). The CDR3 reads CASSQGRGDTQYF. In DNA form, the CDR3 reads TGTGCCAGCAGCCAAGGAAGGGGGGATACGCAGTATTTT.

The chain couples TRBV4-1 to TRBJ2-7, with TRBD1 matching 8 bases. V shed 0 bases and J 10 bases; nucleotides not matched to a gene: 11. The CDR3 is made up of 15 amino acids. Germline CDR1 MGHRA, CDR2 YSYEKL. CDR3 bases: TGCGCCAGCAGCCAAGACACTTCCGCCAGGGGGCAACAGTACTTC. Translation: CASSQDTSARGQQYF.

The rearrangement joins TRBV30 to TRBJ1-2; a weak D match, TRBD1 (5 bases). Trimming took off 4 bases at V and 5 bases at J, with 14 bases between the two ends. This CDR3 contains 13 residues. The germline V gene has CDR1 GTSNPN and CDR2 SVGIG (reference sequence). This CDR3 is CAWMRGIRYGYTF. The CDR3 DNA reads TGTGCCTGGATGCGGGGGATCCGGTATGGCTACACCTTC.

The chain is built from TRBV11-3 and TRBJ1-6, with D possibly TRBD1 on 5 matching bases. V was shortened by 4 bases and J by 9 bases, with 16 bases between the two germline ends. CDR1 and CDR2 from the germline V gene are SGHNT and YENEEA. The CDR3 spans 15 residues. The CDR3, as DNA: TGTGCCAGCAGCTCAAGGTCCTTGGGGGGTTCACCCCTCCACTTT. Its translation: CASSSRSLGGSPLHF.

J is TRBJ2-7 and V is TRBV5-5; D gene ambiguous. Per the germline V gene, CDR1 is SGHKS and CDR2 is YYEKEE (reference sequence). Trimming pared 4 bases from V and 6 bases from J, leaving 8 bases between. The CDR3 runs 11 residues. CDR3 DNA sequence: TGTGCCAGCAGCGAGTTGGTCGAGCAGTACTTC. Translated, it gives CASSELVEQYF. The full variable domain, completed using reference TRBV5-5 and TRBJ2-7, is DAGVTQSPTHLIKTRGQQVTLRCSPISGHKSVSWYQQVLGQGPQFIFQYYEKEERGRGNFPDRFSARQFPNYSSELNVNALLLGDSALYLCASSELVEQYFGPGTRLTVT.

V and J are TRBV7-9 and TRBJ2-7; 12 nucleotides align to TRBD2. The CDR3 is 16 residues long. The V and J ends lost 4 bases and 4 bases, in that order; junction bases with no gene match: 8. Germline CDR1 reads SEHNR; CDR2 reads FQNEAQ (reference sequence). The CDR3 protein is CASSSPSGGGEYEQYF. The CDR3 nucleotides are TGTGCCAGCAGCTCCCCTAGCGGGGGGGGAGAATACGAGCAGTACTTC.

This clone has just a few counts. V and J are TRBV10-1 and TRBJ1-5; D might be TRBD1 (6 bases). This CDR3 comprises 12 residues. CDR1 WNHNN and CDR2 SYGVQD come from the germline V gene (reference sequence). Trimming stripped 5 bases from V and 7 bases from J, with 9 bases between. Written as DNA, the CDR3 is TGCGCCAGCAGTATTACAGGGCAGCCCCAGCATTTT. Its translation is CASSITGQPQHF.

The V and J genes are TRBV29-1 and TRBJ2-5, with TRBD2 matching 9 bases. Germline CDR1 and CDR2: SQVTM and ANQGSEA. The V segment lost 4 bases and the J segment 2 bases; nucleotides outside the gene matches: 8. This CDR3 spans 15 amino acids. The CDR3 DNA follows: TGCAGCGTTGTTAGGGGTAGCGGGAGTCAAGAGACCCAGTACTTC. It encodes CSVVRGSGSQETQYF.